One T cell receptor beta chain is described in this entry. Its antigen is unidentified. The sample is drawn from a study of memory CD4+ T cells and cytomegalovirus serostatus. Notes on the study in general: About 40% of the roughly 150 known CMV-associated TCRbeta sequences appeared in CD4+ memory.

Germline lookup yields CDR1 SGHNT and CDR2 YENEEA. This CDR3 has 17 residues. V was clipped by 0 bases and J by 0 bases, with 13 bases between them. Sequencing was performed with immunoSEQ multiplex PCR; in TCRdb, only in-frame clones are kept and a portion is missing. The top ten hold 2% to 3% of the sample, which has approximately 60,000 clones, 70% to 85% seen once. The sort gate was single viable CD3+CD4+CD8-CD45RO+ cells for memory CD4+ T cells. This TCR was sampled from an adult in good health and CMV-seropositive. The specimen was memory CD4+ T cells from blood. The rearrangement uses TRBV11-3 and TRBJ2-3; D may be TRBD2 (6 bases). The CDR3 nucleotides are TGTGCCAGCAGCTTAGATCTGGGGGGAATCAGCACAGATACGCAGTATTTT. Translated, it gives CASSLDLGGISTDTQYF.